Reported below is one T cell receptor beta chain. No antigen is known for it. The data stem from a study of CD8 T cells in Susac syndrome. Study-level findings and limits: The study's TCR sequencing and HLA analysis covered a relatively small number of individuals, and the study acknowledged this. In total CD8+ repertoires, 15 to 20 Susac-specific public clones were detected, and CD8+ TEMRA repertoires contained four to six.

When the RNA was reverse transcribed, random hexamers were used with an input of about 0.5 to 1 ug. The authors amplified TCR beta CDR3 across 54 Vbeta and 13 Jbeta using immunoSEQ multiplex PCR. TCRdb processed the immunoSEQ multiplex PCR reads anew with MiXCR; each CDR3 protein has one entry. The sample holds under 95,000 distinct CDR3 sequences, approximately 95% seen once. Sequencing of TCR beta was performed on blood CD8+ T cells and on blood CD4+ T cells. Per the germline V gene, CDR1 is MNHEY and CDR2 is SMNVEV (reference sequence). CDR3 size: 15 residues. J lost 1 base, V lost 1 base, and 1 base had no gene match.

The sequencing input was CD8+ T cells from PBMCs. This chain joins TRBV27 and TRBJ2-3; 8 bases are shared with TRBD1. This clonotype was sampled from a human donor with Susac syndrome. Here the CDR3 DNA reads TGTGCCAGCAGTTTATTACAGGGGGGCACAGATACGCAGTATTTT. Amino acids: CASSLLQGGTDTQYF.